The 21 T cell receptor beta chains in this list originate from one sample, sequenced in a study of OX40 agonist ivuxolimab in advanced cancers. TCRdb's copy holds only in-frame clones and misses some; the assay was immunoSEQ multiplex PCR. The data contain about 51,000 clones, around 84% of them seen just once; the ten biggest clones take up under 30%. The material sequenced was CD4+ or CD8+ T cells sorted from blood, taken in a trial of the OX40 agonist ivuxolimab. Receptors were obtained from an adult with an advanced solid tumor such as melanoma, head and neck, liver or kidney cancer.

The chain recombines TRBV6-5 with TRBJ2-5; 10 nucleotides match TRBD1. V shed 5 bases, J shed 3 bases, and the junction held 6 bases outside the gene matches. The germline CDR1 and CDR2 sequences are MNHEY and SVGAGI. The CDR3 runs 15 residues. The CDR3 coding sequence is TGTGCCAGCAGTCCGACAGGGGGCGTAAAAGAGACCCAGTACTTC. This encodes CASSPTGGVKETQYF.

The V gene is TRBV7-6, the J gene TRBJ2-7; D unclear. Trimming removed 0 bases at V and 0 bases at J, with 9 bases between. The CDR3 spans 15 residues. The V gene's germline CDR1 is SGHVS and CDR2 FNYEAQ. CDR3 protein: CASSLAPISSYEQYF. The CDR3 region has the DNA TGTGCCAGCAGCTTAGCGCCAATTAGCTCCTACGAGCAGTACTTC. The full variable domain, in which reference TRBV7-6 and TRBJ2-7 provide the parts outside the CDR3, is GAGVSQSPRYKVTKRGQDVALRCDPISGHVSLYWYRQALGQGPEFLTYFNYEAQQDKSGLPNDRFSAERPEGSISTLTIQRTEQRDSAMYRCASSLAPISSYEQYFGPGTRLTVT.

V gene TRBV6-1 combines with J gene TRBJ1-2; possibly TRBD1 for D (5 bases). Germline V gives CDR1 MNHNS, CDR2 SASEGT. Trimming pared 2 bases from V and 4 bases from J, leaving 8 bases between. CDR3 length: 13 residues. CDR3 sequence: CASSEQGGYGYTF. The CDR3 DNA reads as TGTGCCAGCAGTGAACAGGGAGGCTATGGCTACACCTTC.

V gene TRBV27 combines with J gene TRBJ2-7; 8 bases match TRBD1. Per the germline V gene, CDR1 is MNHEY and CDR2 is SMNVEV (reference sequence). This CDR3 has 13 residues. Trimming at V came to 8 bases and at J to 4 bases, leaving 7 bases not matched to a gene. The CDR3 DNA reads TGTGCCAGCGGATTCGACAGGGGATACGAGCAGTACTTC. This sequence encodes CASGFDRGYEQYF.

This clone rates as medium-sized. J is TRBJ2-1 and V is TRBV27; D is unclear. The germline V gene has CDR1 MNHEY and CDR2 SMNVEV (reference sequence). Trimming removed 6 bases from V and 4 bases from J, with 7 bases in between. The CDR3 covers 12 residues. The CDR3 sequence is CASSPSYNEQFF. The CDR3 DNA is TGTGCCAGCAGCCCTTCTTACAATGAGCAGTTCTTC.

Regarding this clone: Additional DNA sequences in this sample encode the identical CDR3. The rearrangement joins TRBV20-1 to TRBJ1-2, with D possibly matching TRBD1 (6 bases). The CDR3 has 11 amino acids. V was cut by 6 bases and J by 8 bases, with 13 bases left in between. Germline V gives CDR1 DFQATT, CDR2 SNEGSKA (reference sequence). The DNA of the CDR3 is TGCAGTGCAACAGGGATGGGGGGCTACACCTTC. Residues: CSATGMGGYTF.

This clone was observed once. The chain joins TRBV6-6 to TRBJ2-1, with 11 bases fitting TRBD2. Germline V gene sequence: CDR1 MNHNY, CDR2 SVGAGI (reference sequence). V was pared by 6 bases and J by 4 bases, with 5 bases of the junction left unmatched. The CDR3 has 15 amino acids. DNA of the CDR3: TGTGCCAGCAGAGTACTAGCGGGAGCGTACAATGAGCAGTTCTTC. Translating it yields CASRVLAGAYNEQFF.

The CDR3 spells CASSYTGGTEAFF. CDR3 in DNA: TGTGCCAGCAGTTACACAGGGGGCACTGAAGCTTTCTTT. The chain carries TRBV27 and TRBJ1-1; 8 bases are shared with TRBD1. Germline lookup yields CDR1 MNHEY and CDR2 SMNVEV (reference sequence). The length of the CDR3 is 13 residues. Trimming at V came to 4 bases and at J to 4 bases, leaving 2 bases not matched to a gene.

The V and J genes are TRBV27 and TRBJ2-7, with 8 bases matching TRBD2. V lost 10 bases and J lost 6; bases outside the gene matches: 20. Germline V gene lookup returns CDR1 MNHEY and CDR2 SMNVEV (reference sequence). The CDR3 runs to 16 residues. The CDR3 DNA reads as TGTGCCACTTCGCACCTGTCGGGGGGGCCTCAGGGCGAGCAGTACTTC. Encoded protein: CATSHLSGGPQGEQYF.

This rearrangement joins TRBV10-3 to TRBJ2-3; maybe TRBD2 (5 bases). The CDR3 loop spans 16 amino acids. Germline V lookup: CDR1 ENHRY, CDR2 SYGVKD. Trimming left V 6 bases short and J 3 bases short, with 19 bases between. Written as DNA, the CDR3 is TGTGCCATCAGGCCGACGTCGGGATTTGGGACAGATACGCAGTATTTT. Amino acid sequence: CAIRPTSGFGTDTQYF.

The chain recombines TRBV27 with TRBJ2-1; 13 nucleotides match TRBD2. The germline gives CDR1 MNHEY, CDR2 SMNVEV (reference sequence). CDR3 length: 18 amino acids. Trimming removed 5 bases from V and 3 bases from J; junction bases left unmatched: 10. The CDR3 DNA follows: TGTGCCAGCAGTCCTGGACTAGCGGGAGCAGGTCTCTACAATGAGCAGTTCTTC. Amino acid sequence: CASSPGLAGAGLYNEQFF.

The chain is built from TRBV5-6 and TRBJ1-5, with D maybe TRBD1 (5 bases). The CDR3 has 15 amino acids. Trimming left V 2 bases short and J 0 bases short, with 9 bases between. The germline V gene has CDR1 SGHDT and CDR2 YYEEEE. CDR3 sequence reads: CASSLYGHSNQPQHF. CDR3 sequence (DNA): TGTGCCAGCAGCTTATACGGACATAGCAATCAGCCCCAGCATTTT. The whole variable domain, filled in from reference TRBV5-6 and TRBJ1-5, reads DAGVTQSPTHLIKTRGQQVTLRCSPKSGHDTVSWYQQALGQGPQFIFQYYEEEERQRGNFPDRFSGHQFPNYSSELNVNALLLGDSALYLCASSLYGHSNQPQHFGDGTRLSIL.

This clone was seen once. The rearrangement joins TRBV27 to TRBJ1-5, with D unclear. The V end lost 8 bases, the J end lost 0 bases, and 8 bases lay between the germline ends. Germline assignment: CDR1 MNHEY and CDR2 SMNVEV (reference sequence). The CDR3 runs to 13 residues. The CDR3 bases are TGTGCCAGCGCCCTATATAGCAATCAGCCCCAGCATTTT. Its protein is CASALYSNQPQHF.

The genes are TRBV9 and TRBJ2-7; possible D gene TRBD2, 5 bases. The CDR3 sequence is 15 residues long. Germline-derived CDR1 and CDR2 are SGDLS and YYNGEE. With 4 bases removed from V and 3 bases from J, the gap between germline ends came to 17 bases. The CDR3 spells CASSPDYNRFYEQYF. The CDR3 DNA is TGTGCCAGCAGCCCAGACTATAATCGCTTCTACGAGCAGTACTTC.

The chain couples TRBV7-8 to TRBJ2-2, with 7 nucleotides matching TRBD2. The CDR3 has 19 amino acids. V gave up 5 bases and J gave up 0 bases; unmatched junction bases: 15. Germline V lookup: CDR1 SGHVS, CDR2 FQNEAQ. The CDR3 protein is CASSARGGGGLTNTGELFF. The CDR3 DNA follows: TGTGCCAGCAGCGCCCGCGGGGGTGGGGGACTTACGAACACCGGGGAGCTGTTTTTT.

The chain couples TRBV2 to TRBJ1-6, with D perhaps TRBD1 (5 bases). CDR1 and CDR2 (germline): SNHLY, FYNNEI. V lost 3 bases and J lost 8, with 11 bases in between. The CDR3 covers 14 residues. CDR3 residues: CASSEAGPHSPLHF. CDR3 coding DNA: TGTGCCAGCAGTGAGGCGGGACCTCATTCACCCCTCCACTTT.

V usage is TRBV19 and J usage is TRBJ2-1; no definite D call. CDR1 and CDR2 (germline): LNHDA, SQIVND (reference sequence). V was shortened by 4 bases and J by 8 bases, with 12 bases between the two germline ends. CDR3 length: 13 residues. The CDR3 bases are TGTGCCAGTAGTAAGGGCTACGACGATGAGCAGTTCTTC. Translation: CASSKGYDDEQFF.

The chain joins TRBV7-3 to TRBJ2-1; D not resolved. The length of the CDR3 is 11 residues. Germline V gives CDR1 SGHTA, CDR2 FQGTGA. V was clipped by 5 bases and J by 5 bases, with 4 bases between them. The CDR3 coding sequence is TGTGCCAGCAGCATCAACAATGAGCAGTTCTTC. Amino acids: CASSINNEQFF.

The DNA of the CDR3 is TGTGCCAGCAGCTTAAGGGAGCGGGGGACTGAAGCTTTCTTT. This encodes CASSLRERGTEAFF. The V call is TRBV7-3, the J call TRBJ1-1; weak D call: TRBD1 (5 bases). Trimming removed 1 base at V and 5 bases at J, with 11 bases between. This CDR3 is built from 14 residues. The V gene's germline CDR1 is SGHTA and CDR2 FQGTGA.

This chain uses TRBV19 with TRBJ2-1; 9 positions match TRBD1. Trimming at V came to 6 bases and at J to 3 bases, leaving 3 bases not matched to a gene. The CDR3 runs to 14 residues. The germline CDR1 and CDR2 sequences are LNHDA and SQIVND (reference sequence). CDR3 loop: CASSGTGNYNEQFF. CDR3 DNA: TGTGCCAGTAGCGGGACAGGGAACTACAATGAGCAGTTCTTC.

V usage is TRBV28 and J usage is TRBJ1-1; TRBD1 is a possible D gene (5 bases). V was trimmed by 3 bases and J by 11 bases, leaving 16 bases between them. The CDR3 has 13 amino acids. Per germline, CDR1 MDHEN and CDR2 SYDVKM. In nucleotides, the CDR3 is TGTGCCAGCAGTTTCTTTGGGGGAAGGGTCGCTTTCTTT. Translation: CASSFFGGRVAFF.